The 29 T cell receptor beta chains in this list originate from one sample, sequenced in a study of T cells in Graves' hyperthyroidism and ophthalmopathy. The CDR3 regions of TCR beta were amplified from RNA transcripts. First-round RT-PCR targeting the TCR CDR3 was performed with the HTBI primer set. TCRdb reanalysed the multiplex PCR reads using MiXCR and keeps one entry per CDR3 protein. This table holds about half a million distinct CDR3 sequences, just under 20% found once. The source material was blood. All receptors derive from a man aged 35 to 55 with Graves' ophthalmopathy.

The genes are TRBV20-1 and TRBJ2-5; tentatively, D is TRBD1 (6 bases). V lost 3 bases and J 4 bases, leaving 9 bases between the germline ends. The CDR3 extends over 12 amino acids. Germline lookup yields CDR1 DFQATT and CDR2 SNEGSKA (reference sequence). This CDR3 reads CSASRGTETQYF. Written as DNA, the CDR3 is TGCAGTGCTAGTAGGGGGACAGAGACCCAGTACTTC.

The chain joins TRBV20-1 to TRBJ2-5; D uncertain. Germline V CDR1 and CDR2: DFQATT, SNEGSKA (reference sequence). The CDR3 covers 14 residues. V was clipped by 0 bases and J by 2 bases, with 10 bases between them. Here the CDR3 DNA reads TGCAGTGCTAGAGATCGAGGTTCTCAAGAGACCCAGTACTTC. This translates into CSARDRGSQETQYF.

The V and J genes are TRBV5-1 and TRBJ2-1, with D tentatively TRBD1 or TRBD2 (6 bases each). The germline gives CDR1 SGHRS, CDR2 YFSETQ. The CDR3 loop spans 15 amino acids. V was cut by 6 bases and J by 9 bases, with 22 bases left in between. The CDR3 DNA reads as TGCGCCAGCACTCTCGCGGGTGGGGGGCTAAGTGAGCAGTTCTTC. Its protein is CASTLAGGGLSEQFF.

The V gene is TRBV20-1, the J gene TRBJ1-1; 11 bases line up with TRBD1. Per the germline V gene, CDR1 is DFQATT and CDR2 is SNEGSKA (reference sequence). CDR3 length equals 13 residues. Trimming cost V 5 bases and J 4 bases; bases outside gene matches: 3. The CDR3 DNA sequence: TGCAGTGCTCGGACAGGGGGCATCACTGAAGCTTTCTTT. Protein product: CSARTGGITEAFF.

The V and J genes are TRBV3-1 and TRBJ2-7; D assignment may be TRBD1 or TRBD2 (5 bases each). The CDR3 covers 14 residues. Germline V gives CDR1 LGHDT, CDR2 YNNKEL (reference sequence). Trimming removed 3 bases at V and 2 bases at J, with 11 bases between. The chain's CDR3 is CASSQGTSTYEQYF. The CDR3 DNA sequence: TGTGCCAGCAGCCAGGGGACGTCAACCTACGAGCAGTACTTC.

This clonotype has a count of ten or more. The rearrangement links TRBV5-1 to TRBJ2-4; possibly TRBD1 for D (5 bases). Trimming removed 4 bases from V and 5 bases from J, with 13 bases in between. CDR3 size: 14 residues. Per the germline V gene, CDR1 is SGHRS and CDR2 is YFSETQ. The CDR3, as DNA: TGCGCCAGCAGCCCGACAGTAAACCAAAACATTCAGTACTTC. Amino acids: CASSPTVNQNIQYF.

This clonotype was recorded many times. The J gene is TRBJ2-3, the V gene TRBV4-1; 8 bases fit TRBD1. The V gene end was trimmed by 3 bases and the J gene end by 1 base; junction bases not matched to a gene: 3. Germline CDR1 and CDR2: MGHRA and YSYEKL. The CDR3 extends over 15 amino acids. The CDR3 protein is CASSHPGQGTDTQYF. The CDR3, as DNA: TGCGCCAGCAGCCATCCGGGACAGGGCACAGATACGCAGTATTTT.

The rearrangement uses TRBV20-1 and TRBJ1-1; D uncertain. V lost 3 bases to trimming and J lost 7 bases, with 21 bases between them. CDR1 is DFQATT, CDR2 SNEGSKA, per germline (reference sequence). The CDR3 is made up of 15 amino acids. The CDR3 loop reads CSASIPLTGKGEAFF. Here the CDR3 DNA reads TGCAGTGCTAGTATCCCACTCACGGGGAAGGGTGAAGCTTTCTTT.

CDR3 protein: CASSQEPGGGYEQYF. The CDR3 region has the DNA TGCGCCAGCAGCCAAGAACCGGGGGGTGGGTACGAGCAGTACTTC. The chain recombines TRBV4-3 with TRBJ2-7; TRBD2 matches at 7 bases. Germline assignment: CDR1 LGHNA and CDR2 YSLEER. The CDR3 covers 15 residues. With 0 bases clipped from V and 4 bases from J, the junction kept 6 bases outside the gene matches.

The gene calls are TRBV20-1 and TRBJ2-7; 7 bases agree with TRBD2. Germline V lookup: CDR1 DFQATT, CDR2 SNEGSKA (reference sequence). The CDR3 extends over 13 amino acids. Losses at the gene ends were 0 bases for V and 8 bases for J; bases not matched to a gene: 7. CDR3 sequence reads: CSAREGGGPKQYF. CDR3 nucleotides: TGCAGTGCTAGAGAGGGGGGGGGACCGAAGCAGTACTTC.

The chain links TRBV6-1 to TRBJ2-5; 8 bases match TRBD2. V was clipped by 6 bases and J by 3 bases; unmatched bases: 6. CDR3 length: 14 amino acids. Germline assignment: CDR1 MNHNS and CDR2 SASEGT. The CDR3 spells CASSPGTREETQYF. The CDR3 DNA follows: TGTGCCAGCAGCCCGGGGACTAGGGAAGAGACCCAGTACTTC.

This clonotype was observed many times. The chain has TRBV6-1 and TRBJ1-2; the match to TRBD1 covers 7 bases. V was clipped by 9 bases and J by 6 bases; unmatched bases: 1. This CDR3 has 10 residues. Germline CDR1 MNHNS, CDR2 SASEGT. The CDR3 bases are TGTGCCAGGACAGGGAATGGCTACACCTTC. Protein product: CARTGNGYTF.

Many counts were recorded for this clonotype. This rearrangement joins TRBV5-1 to TRBJ1-1; TRBD1 matches 7 bases. The V gene's germline CDR1 is SGHRS and CDR2 YFSETQ. V lost 4 bases to trimming and J lost 5 bases; unmatched junction nucleotides: 5. The CDR3 length is 13 residues. The chain's CDR3 is CASSQTGRTEAFF. The CDR3 nucleotides are TGCGCCAGCAGCCAGACAGGGAGGACTGAAGCTTTCTTT.

The rearrangement uses TRBV20-1 and TRBJ1-6; TRBD1 agrees at 11 bases. Per germline, CDR1 DFQATT and CDR2 SNEGSKA (reference sequence). This CDR3 has 15 residues. V trimming: 4 bases; J trimming: 7 bases; junction bases outside the gene matches: 6. The CDR3, as DNA: TGCAGTGCTATCCCCGGGACAGGGGGGAATTCACCCCTCCACTTT. It codes for CSAIPGTGGNSPLHF.

The sample holds a few counts of this clonotype. The rearrangement joins TRBV29-1 to TRBJ1-4; D uncertain. The CDR3 loop spans 12 amino acids. Germline V lookup: CDR1 SQVTM, CDR2 ANQGSEA. V gave up 0 bases and J gave up 8 bases, with 7 bases separating them. The DNA of the CDR3 is TGCAGCGTTGAAGATCGGAGGGAAAAACTGTTTTTT. It specifies CSVEDRREKLFF.

This clonotype has only a few counts. The V gene is TRBV3-1, the J gene TRBJ2-1; 13 bases are shared with TRBD2. There are 17 residues in the CDR3. J was trimmed by 12 bases and V by 4 bases; bases with no gene match: 15. Germline lookup yields CDR1 LGHDT and CDR2 YNNKEL (reference sequence). The CDR3 region has the DNA TGTGCCAGCAGCCCCCCAGGACTAGCGGGAGAGTGGCGGTCGCAGTTCTTC. Its translation: CASSPPGLAGEWRSQFF.

This clonotype came up many times. This sequence joins TRBV2 and TRBJ2-5, with D possibly being TRBD1 (7 bases). The CDR3 is 14 residues long. The ends were cut back, 10 bases at V and 4 bases at J, with 19 bases in the middle. CDR1 is SNHLY, CDR2 FYNNEI, per germline. Here the CDR3 DNA reads TGTGCCACCTCCAGGCGACAGGGAGGAGAGACCCAGTACTTC. Its translation: CATSRRQGGETQYF.

As to this clonotype: This may come from a read error, since a much larger clone is one base off. The chain is built from TRBV7-3 and TRBJ1-4; 12 bases are shared with TRBD1. Per the germline V gene, CDR1 is SGHTA and CDR2 is FQGTGA. This CDR3 is 17 amino acids long. This CDR3 is CASSPLGQGAVNEKLLF. The CDR3 DNA is TGTGCCAGCAGTCCCCTGGGACAGGGGGCGGTTAATGAAAAACTGCTTTTT.

The rearrangement joins TRBV20-1 to TRBJ2-3; the match to TRBD1 covers 8 bases. Germline V CDR1 and CDR2: DFQATT, SNEGSKA (reference sequence). The J segment lost 4 bases and the V segment lost 4 bases, leaving 10 bases of the junction unmatched. This CDR3 has 15 residues. The CDR3 protein is CSATPGQGFADTQYF. The CDR3, as DNA: TGCAGTGCTACCCCCGGACAGGGTTTTGCAGATACGCAGTATTTT.

The chain employs TRBV5-4 and TRBJ2-5; D possibly corresponds to TRBD2 (6 bases). CDR1 and CDR2 from the germline V gene are SGHNT and YYREEE (reference sequence). The CDR3 spans 15 residues. The V gene lost 0 bases and the J gene lost 0 bases, with 9 bases spanning the gap. CDR3 sequence reads: CASSLERRDQETQYF. CDR3 nucleotide sequence: TGTGCCAGCAGCTTGGAGCGGAGGGACCAAGAGACCCAGTACTTC.

This clonotype was observed a few times. The chain carries TRBV6-1 and TRBJ2-5; TRBD1 agrees at 7 bases. CDR1 is MNHNS and CDR2 is SASEGT in the germline V gene. This CDR3 has 14 amino acids. J was trimmed by 5 bases and V by 4 bases; bases with no gene match: 7. This CDR3 reads CASSVSPRGETQYF. DNA of the CDR3: TGTGCCAGCAGTGTTTCCCCCAGGGGGGAGACCCAGTACTTC.

This clonotype was found many times. Here the CDR3 reads CASSTPMTSGGTEQFF. CDR3 DNA: TGTGCCAGCAGTACCCCCATGACTAGCGGGGGGACTGAGCAGTTCTTC. The genes are TRBV12-3 or TRBV12-4 and TRBJ2-1; 13 bases align to TRBD2. The CDR3 extends over 16 amino acids. J was trimmed by 9 bases and V by 5 bases; bases with no gene match: 10.

This clonotype is a singleton in its sample. V is TRBV30 and J is TRBJ2-7; 9 bases agree with TRBD1. V dropped 0 bases and J dropped 4; count of bases not matched to a gene: 4. CDR1 is GTSNPN and CDR2 is SVGIG in the germline V gene (reference sequence). The CDR3 sequence is 14 residues long. CDR3 in amino acids: CAWSVWDREYEQYF. The CDR3 DNA sequence: TGTGCCTGGAGTGTATGGGACAGGGAATACGAGCAGTACTTC.

The rearrangement links TRBV15 to TRBJ2-3; D not resolved. The CDR3 runs 15 residues. Germline CDR1 LNHNV, CDR2 YYDKDF (reference sequence). V lost 0 bases to trimming and J lost 3 bases, with 10 bases between them. Here the CDR3 reads CATSRDIGRTDTQYF. The CDR3 bases are TGTGCCACCAGCAGAGATATAGGTAGGACAGATACGCAGTATTTT.

In this sample, this clonotype turned up many times. In nucleotides, the CDR3 is TGTGCCAGCTCACAGACTCCTACAGGGGACACTGAAGCTTTCTTT. Residues: CASSQTPTGDTEAFF. This sequence joins TRBV18 and TRBJ1-1; 7 nucleotides line up with TRBD1. The CDR3 extends over 15 amino acids. Germline V CDR1 and CDR2: KGHSH, LQKENI. Trimming cost V 4 bases and J 3 bases; bases outside gene matches: 8.

This clonotype has a handful of counts. The chain is built from TRBV27 and TRBJ1-2; TRBD1 matches at 8 bases. CDR3 size: 17 residues. Unmatched junction bases numbered 12, after V lost 0 bases and J lost 6 bases. CDR1 and CDR2 from the germline V gene are MNHEY and SMNVEV (reference sequence). The DNA of the CDR3 is TGTGCCAGCAGTTTATCGCGCCCGGACAGGGCCAGGGATGGCTACACCTTC. Its protein is CASSLSRPDRARDGYTF.

This clonotype occurred many times. The rearrangement links TRBV7-2 to TRBJ2-1, with 11 bases that match TRBD2. The CDR3 is 16 amino acids. The germline V gene encodes CDR1 SGHTA and CDR2 FQGNSA. J gave up 4 bases and V 5 bases, and 7 bases lay outside the gene matches. Written as DNA, the CDR3 is TGTGCCAGCAGCCGACGGACTAGCGGGCTATACAATGAGCAGTTCTTC. Translating gives CASSRRTSGLYNEQFF. The full variable domain, with the rest looked up from reference TRBV7-2 and TRBJ2-1, is GAGVSQSPSNKVTEKGKDVELRCDPISGHTALYWYRQSLGQGLEFLIYFQGNSAPDKSGLPSDRFSAERTGGSVSTLTIQRTQQEDSAVYLCASSRRTSGLYNEQFFGPGTRLTVL.

On this clonotype: A read error may produce the germline difference seen at one junction end. The chain uses TRBV7-7 and TRBJ2-2; 9 nucleotides align to TRBD1. The CDR3 sequence is 15 residues long. Germline V gene data show CDR1 as SSHAT and CDR2 as FNYEAQ (reference sequence). CDR3 amino acids: CASRPGTGFTGELFF. For the CDR3, the DNA is TGTGCTAGCAGACCCGGGACAGGGTTCACCGGGGAGCTGTTTTTT.

This clonotype was detected many times. The chain combines TRBV12-3 or TRBV12-4 with TRBJ2-2; TRBD2 matches at 10 bases. This CDR3 contains 16 residues. Trimming at V came to 5 bases and at J to 7 bases, leaving 10 bases not matched to a gene. In nucleotides, the CDR3 is TGTGCCAGCAGTCCTCTAGCGGGGGAGTCGGACGGGGAGCTGTTTTTT. It codes for CASSPLAGESDGELFF.